A single sample gave rise to the 27 T cell receptor beta chains below, sequenced in a study of vaccination and CD4 T cells after COVID-19. The Oncomine TCR Beta short-read assay sequenced DNA from cultured CD4+ T cells. TCRdb fed the PCR reads into MiXCR, producing one record per CDR3 protein. The data contain around 12,000 distinct CDR3 sequences, under 60% of them seen just once; the ten biggest clones take up roughly a tenth. These receptors' antigens are unknown. Treatment given: approximately 9-day PBMC culture with coronavirus spike peptide pools or control peptides (ViraFEST assay). The source material was CD4+ T cells from blood, cultured in vitro. The receptors were gathered from a human donor who had recovered from COVID-19.

The chain links TRBV28 to TRBJ1-5; no reliable D call. Germline V CDR1 and CDR2: MDHEN, SYDVKM. Trimming took off 6 bases at V and 4 bases at J, with 13 bases between the two ends. This CDR3 has 14 residues. The CDR3, as DNA: TGTGCCAGCAGACCCGCCGGAGGGAATCAGCCCCAGCATTTT. This encodes CASRPAGGNQPQHF.

This clonotype was detected only a few times. This chain joins TRBV20-1 and TRBJ1-3; unclear D gene. CDR3 length: 13 amino acids. V was cut by 5 bases and J by 2 bases, with 10 bases left in between. The germline V gene encodes CDR1 DFQATT and CDR2 SNEGSKA (reference sequence). CDR3 loop: CSASRTAGNTIYF. CDR3 nucleotides: TGCAGTGCTTCTCGGACGGCTGGAAACACCATATATTTT.

The V and J genes are TRBV11-3 and TRBJ1-2; 7 bases line up with TRBD1. V was clipped by 1 base and J by 6 bases; unmatched bases: 2. The V gene's germline CDR1 is SGHNT and CDR2 YENEEA. The CDR3 consists of 13 residues. The DNA for the CDR3 is TGTGCCAGCAGCTTAGGGACAGGAAATGGCTACACCTTC. It specifies CASSLGTGNGYTF.

This chain joins TRBV7-8 and TRBJ2-7; D ambiguous. The CDR3 is made up of 14 amino acids. Germline values: CDR1 SGHVS, CDR2 FQNEAQ. V gave up 8 bases and J gave up 2 bases, with 16 bases separating them. Here the CDR3 DNA reads TGTGCCAGCCGCCCAGGTCGTTCGGCCTACGAGCAGTACTTC. This gives the protein CASRPGRSAYEQYF.

The gene calls are TRBV6-1 and TRBJ2-1, with D possibly being TRBD1 (6 bases). The germline V gene encodes CDR1 MNHNS and CDR2 SASEGT. This CDR3 is built from 14 residues. Deletions cut 6 bases from V and 0 bases from J, with 9 bases between. Here the CDR3 DNA reads TGTGCCAGCAGCAGGGGTGGCTCCTACAATGAGCAGTTCTTC. Translation gives CASSRGGSYNEQFF.

V gene TRBV28 combines with J gene TRBJ2-7; the D gene could be TRBD1 or TRBD2 (5 bases each). There are 16 residues in the CDR3. V lost 3 bases, J lost 3 bases, and 18 bases lay in between. Germline assignment: CDR1 MDHEN and CDR2 SYDVKM. The CDR3 DNA is TGTGCCAGCAGTTTCATGAGCTCCGATGGGGGCTACGAGCAGTACTTC. It is translated as CASSFMSSDGGYEQYF.

This chain connects TRBV19 to TRBJ2-2; D not resolved. Trimming left V 8 bases short and J 6 bases short, with 13 bases between. Germline assignment: CDR1 LNHDA and CDR2 SQIVND (reference sequence). The length of the CDR3 is 13 residues. CDR3 in DNA: TGTGCCAGTCTATTCCGGCCATCCGGGGAGCTGTTTTTT. It codes for CASLFRPSGELFF.

The chain employs TRBV20-1 and TRBJ1-2; D is perhaps TRBD1 (5 bases). The germline V and J ends were trimmed by 1 base and 2 bases, with 20 bases remaining between them. The CDR3 has 17 amino acids. In germline, CDR1 is DFQATT, CDR2 SNEGSKA (reference sequence). The CDR3 nucleotides are TGCAGTGCTAGAGTGGGCAACTGGGACTACAGGAACTATGGCTACACCTTC. This translates into CSARVGNWDYRNYGYTF.

The chain links TRBV12-3 or TRBV12-4 to TRBJ1-5; 12 bases line up with TRBD1. The CDR3 runs 15 residues. Trimming took 6 bases from V and 5 from J; bases not matched to a gene: 5. In nucleotides, the CDR3 is TGTGCCAGCAGCCAGGGACAGGGGGCGGATCAGCCCCAGCATTTT. Its protein product is CASSQGQGADQPQHF.

This clonotype has just a few counts. V gene TRBV12-3 or TRBV12-4 combines with J gene TRBJ1-5; weak D call: TRBD1 (5 bases). The CDR3 contains 14 residues. V lost 6 bases, J lost 3 bases, and 12 bases lay in between. Here the CDR3 reads CASSRGSPNQPQHF. DNA for the CDR3: TGTGCCAGCAGCCGGGGGAGCCCCAATCAGCCCCAGCATTTT.

The CDR3: CASSPRENYGYTF. In DNA form, the CDR3 reads TGTGCCAGCTCACCAAGGGAGAACTATGGCTACACCTTC. This chain joins TRBV18 and TRBJ1-2; unclear D gene. V lost 2 bases and J lost 2, with 6 bases in between. Germline CDR1 and CDR2: KGHSH and LQKENI. The CDR3 runs to 13 residues.

The V call is TRBV19, the J call TRBJ1-6; D not resolved. V dropped 3 bases and J dropped 5 bases, with 11 bases sitting between them. Germline V gene sequence: CDR1 LNHDA, CDR2 SQIVND (reference sequence). The CDR3 extends over 15 amino acids. The CDR3, as DNA: TGTGCCAGTAGTATCTTACACGCGAATAATTCACCCCTCCACTTT. Translated: CASSILHANNSPLHF.

CDR3 protein: CASSRHSYEQYF. CDR3 coding DNA: TGTGCCAGCAGTCGACACTCCTACGAGCAGTACTTC. V is TRBV2 and J is TRBJ2-7; D is uncertain. V gave up 5 bases and J gave up 0 bases, with 5 bases separating them. The germline CDR1 and CDR2 sequences are SNHLY and FYNNEI. The length of the CDR3 is 12 residues.

This clonotype is a singleton in its sample. This sequence joins TRBV5-4 and TRBJ1-2; D ambiguous. From germline, CDR1 is SGHNT and CDR2 YYREEE (reference sequence). V was pared by 4 bases and J by 7 bases, with 11 bases between. The length of the CDR3 is 12 residues. The CDR3 nucleotides are TGTGCCAGCAGCCTGAGAGAGGCTGGCTACACCTTC. Its translation: CASSLREAGYTF.

CDR3 sequence: CASKPGTRVINEQYF. The DNA for the CDR3 is TGTGCCAGCAAACCAGGTACTAGGGTTATCAACGAGCAGTACTTC. The V and J genes are TRBV28 and TRBJ2-7; weak D call: TRBD2 (5 bases). V lost 7 bases and J 5 bases, leaving 21 bases between the germline ends. CDR1 is MDHEN, CDR2 SYDVKM, per germline. The CDR3 sequence is 15 residues long.

The chain combines TRBV24-1 with TRBJ2-1; 8 bases align to TRBD2. The CDR3 extends over 15 amino acids. The trim removed 9 bases at V and 5 bases at J, leaving 11 bases unmatched. CDR1 is KGHDR and CDR2 is SFDVKD in the germline V gene. The CDR3 loop reads CATHLSGSNNNEQFF. DNA of the CDR3: TGTGCCACCCATTTAAGCGGGAGTAACAACAATGAGCAGTTCTTC.

The sample holds one count of this clonotype. The genes are TRBV10-3 and TRBJ1-2; maybe TRBD1 (5 bases). V was cut by 6 bases and J by 9 bases, with 14 bases left in between. This CDR3 is 12 amino acids long. Per the germline V gene, CDR1 is ENHRY and CDR2 is SYGVKD. The CDR3 nucleotides read TGTGCCATCAGAATGGGGGAAGGCCGCTACACCTTC. As protein: CAIRMGEGRYTF.

This clonotype was counted between two and nine times. This sequence joins TRBV6-1 and TRBJ1-2, with D perhaps matching TRBD1 (6 bases). This CDR3 contains 16 residues. From germline, CDR1 is MNHNS and CDR2 SASEGT. The ends were cut back, 5 bases at V and 6 bases at J, with 22 bases in the middle. The CDR3 bases are TGTGCCAGCAGTACTCACAGGGCCACTAAACTACATGGCTACACCTTC. As protein: CASSTHRATKLHGYTF.

The rearrangement links TRBV20-1 to TRBJ1-2; TRBD1 might be the D (5 bases). Trimming cost V 5 bases and J 4 bases, with 11 bases left between them. Looked up from germline, CDR1 is DFQATT and CDR2 is SNEGSKA (reference sequence). The CDR3 length is 12 residues. CDR3 sequence reads: CSAGTSSYGYTF. CDR3 DNA sequence: TGCAGTGCTGGGACTTCTAGCTATGGCTACACCTTC.

V and J are TRBV6-1 and TRBJ2-6; D may be TRBD1 (6 bases). Germline-derived CDR1 and CDR2 are MNHNS and SASEGT. V lost 4 bases to trimming and J lost 5 bases, with 15 bases between them. CDR3 length: 16 amino acids. The CDR3 sequence is CASSGPSQGRANVLTF. The CDR3 bases are TGTGCCAGCAGTGGTCCTTCACAGGGCAGGGCCAACGTCCTGACTTTC.

The chain joins TRBV20-1 to TRBJ1-3; 7 bases agree with TRBD1. The V gene end was trimmed by 1 base and the J gene end by 0 bases; junction bases not matched to a gene: 6. Per germline, CDR1 DFQATT and CDR2 SNEGSKA (reference sequence). This CDR3 comprises 16 residues. Here the CDR3 DNA reads TGCAGTGCTAGAGTGGCAGGGGGAACCTCTGGAAACACCATATATTTT. It codes for CSARVAGGTSGNTIYF.

The chain links TRBV10-3 to TRBJ2-3; 8 bases map to TRBD1. Per germline, CDR1 ENHRY and CDR2 SYGVKD. J was trimmed by 5 bases and V by 1 base; bases with no gene match: 5. CDR3 length equals 15 residues. CDR3 protein: CAISEWQGAGDTQYF. The CDR3 DNA sequence: TGTGCCATCAGTGAGTGGCAGGGGGCGGGAGATACGCAGTATTTT.

This clonotype was picked up a small number of times. The rearrangement joins TRBV20-1 to TRBJ1-5; D not certain. This CDR3 has 12 residues. With 6 bases removed from V and 4 bases from J, the gap between germline ends came to 10 bases. Germline loops: CDR1 DFQATT, CDR2 SNEGSKA (reference sequence). In DNA form, the CDR3 reads TGCAGTGCCATTACCGGGAATCAGCCCCAGCATTTT. Its protein is CSAITGNQPQHF.

This clonotype appeared a few times. This chain joins TRBV9 and TRBJ2-5; D not certain. Trimming took 4 bases from V and 1 from J, leaving 2 bases between them. Germline lookup yields CDR1 SGDLS and CDR2 YYNGEE. This CDR3 has 11 amino acids. CDR3 nucleotides: TGTGCCAGCAGCTCCCAAGAGACCCAGTACTTC. The encoded protein is CASSSQETQYF.

The chain combines TRBV5-4 with TRBJ2-7; 7 bases are shared with TRBD1. This CDR3 comprises 15 residues. With V trimmed by 4 bases and J by 1 base, 8 bases remained unmatched. Germline CDR1 reads SGHNT; CDR2 reads YYREEE (reference sequence). The CDR3 sequence is CASSPDRARSYEQYF. The DNA for the CDR3 is TGTGCCAGCAGCCCCGACAGGGCTCGTTCCTACGAGCAGTACTTC.

This clonotype was counted only a few times. The chain carries TRBV20-1 and TRBJ2-7; no definite D call. This CDR3 spans 13 amino acids. The V end was cut by 6 bases, the J end by 0 bases, with 12 bases between. Germline V gives CDR1 DFQATT, CDR2 SNEGSKA (reference sequence). The CDR3 sequence: CSARHVISYEQYF. DNA of the CDR3: TGCAGTGCCAGACACGTTATCTCCTACGAGCAGTACTTC.

The chain links TRBV10-3 to TRBJ2-3; 11 positions agree with TRBD1. The CDR3 is 19 amino acids. Per the germline V gene, CDR1 is ENHRY and CDR2 is SYGVKD. Losses at the gene ends were 6 bases for V and 1 base for J; bases not matched to a gene: 15. DNA of the CDR3: TGTGCCATCAGGCCAAGCCCCGGGACAGGGGGAGGGGGCACAGATACGCAGTATTTT. Protein product: CAIRPSPGTGGGGTDTQYF.